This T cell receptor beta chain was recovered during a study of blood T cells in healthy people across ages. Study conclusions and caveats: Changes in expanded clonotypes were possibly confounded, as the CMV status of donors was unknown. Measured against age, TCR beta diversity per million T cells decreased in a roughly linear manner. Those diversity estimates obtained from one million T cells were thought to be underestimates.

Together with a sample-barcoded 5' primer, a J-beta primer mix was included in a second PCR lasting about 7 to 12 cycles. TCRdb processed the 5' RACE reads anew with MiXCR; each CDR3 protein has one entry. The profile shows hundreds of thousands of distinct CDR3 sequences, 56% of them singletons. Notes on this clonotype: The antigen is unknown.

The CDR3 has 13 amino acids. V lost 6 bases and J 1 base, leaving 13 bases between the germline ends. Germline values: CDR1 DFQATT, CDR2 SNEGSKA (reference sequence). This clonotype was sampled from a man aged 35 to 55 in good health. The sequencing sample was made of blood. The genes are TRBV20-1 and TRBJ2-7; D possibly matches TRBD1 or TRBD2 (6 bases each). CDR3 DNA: TGCAGTGCGGAGGAGGGGGGTTCCTACGAGCAGTACTTC. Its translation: CSAEEGGSYEQYF.